These 22 T cell receptor beta chains were all obtained from the same sample, sequenced in a study of blood T cells in healthy people across ages. Next came a second PCR, run for about 6 to 12 cycles, which used a sample-barcoded 5' primer along with a J-beta primer mix. A single record per CDR3 protein comes from TCRdb applying MiXCR to the 5' RACE reads. Of about 720,000 distinct CDR3 sequences listed, 22% were seen once; the top ten hold less than 25%. The sequencing sample was made of blood. The receptors here all came from a man aged 70 or older in good health.

This clonotype was counted only a few times. The chain carries TRBV20-1 and TRBJ2-4; D perhaps matches TRBD2 (6 bases). The germline gives CDR1 DFQATT, CDR2 SNEGSKA (reference sequence). The germline V and J ends were trimmed by 7 bases and 0 bases, with 13 bases remaining between them. CDR3 length equals 14 residues. CDR3 amino acids: CSVNIAVAKNIQYF. In DNA, the CDR3 is TGCAGTGTTAACATAGCGGTAGCCAAAAACATTCAGTACTTC.

CDR3 region: CASSRPGDATYEQYF. The DNA for the CDR3 is TGTGCCAGCAGTCGCCCAGGGGATGCAACCTACGAGCAGTACTTC. This rearrangement joins TRBV7-9 to TRBJ2-7; a weak D match, TRBD1 (6 bases). The CDR3 is 15 residues long. V was trimmed by 6 bases and J by 2 bases, leaving 17 bases between them. CDR1 SEHNR and CDR2 FQNEAQ come from the germline V gene (reference sequence).

There are a few counts of this clonotype. This chain links TRBV5-8 with TRBJ1-5, with unresolved D. CDR3 size: 15 residues. From germline, CDR1 is SGHTS and CDR2 YDEGEE. V shed 0 bases and J shed 6 bases, with 13 bases lying between them. The CDR3 here is CASSLGPEVGQPQHF. The DNA for the CDR3 is TGTGCCAGCAGCTTGGGGCCAGAGGTAGGTCAGCCCCAGCATTTT. Full variable domain (outside the CDR3, taken from reference TRBV5-8 and TRBJ1-5): EAGVTQSPTHLIKTRGQQATLRCSPISGHTSVYWYQQALGLGLQFLLWYDEGEERNRGNFPPRFSGRQFPNYSSELNVNALELEDSALYLCASSLGPEVGQPQHFGDGTRLSIL.

This clonotype has just a few counts. The chain joins TRBV2 to TRBJ2-3, with D unclear. Germline CDR1 is SNHLY and CDR2 is FYNNEI. This CDR3 region has 12 residues. Trimming removed 5 bases from V and 11 bases from J, with 14 bases in between. In nucleotides, the CDR3 is TGTGCCAGCAGTCCGGACCTTGTGGGGCAGTATTTT. This translates into CASSPDLVGQYF.

This sequence joins TRBV5-5 and TRBJ1-1; maybe TRBD1 (6 bases). The CDR3 spans 15 residues. From germline, CDR1 is SGHKS and CDR2 YYEKEE (reference sequence). Trimming took 0 bases from V and 5 from J, leaving 14 bases between them. The CDR3, as DNA: TGTGCCAGCAGCTTGGCCGGGGCAGGGGAAACTGAAGCTTTCTTT. Amino acids: CASSLAGAGETEAFF.

This clonotype was counted between two and nine times. The chain combines TRBV2 with TRBJ2-1; D is uncertain. The DNA matches TRBJ2-7 better at its end, which makes the J call doubtful. This CDR3 has 10 amino acids. CDR1 is SNHLY, CDR2 FYNNEI, per germline. The CDR3 sequence is CASTSYEQYF. The CDR3 DNA is TGTGCCAGTACGTCCTACGAGCAGTACTTC.

This sequence joins TRBV6-1 and TRBJ1-5; 9 bases are a match to TRBD1. The CDR3 is 16 amino acids. Germline loops: CDR1 MNHNS, CDR2 SASEGT. V dropped 5 bases and J dropped 2; count of bases not matched to a gene: 7. The CDR3 here is CASSQDRGRGNQPQHF. The DNA of the CDR3 is TGTGCCAGCAGTCAGGACAGGGGACGGGGCAATCAGCCCCAGCATTTT.

V is TRBV6-7 and J is TRBJ1-5, with D possibly being TRBD1 (5 bases). TRBV6-7 is known as an ORF, though its function is uncertain. V dropped 6 bases and J dropped 0 bases, with 18 bases sitting between them. The length of the CDR3 is 17 residues. Here the CDR3 reads CASREVRGDYSNQPQHF. The DNA for the CDR3 is TGTGCCAGCAGGGAGGTGCGGGGGGACTATAGCAATCAGCCCCAGCATTTT.

The chain recombines TRBV7-2 with TRBJ2-5; D is uncertain. Germline CDR1 is SGHTA and CDR2 is FQGNSA. This CDR3 contains 14 residues. V lost 0 bases and J 0 bases, leaving 5 bases between the germline ends. The CDR3 nucleotides are TGTGCCAGCAGCTTAGCGTGGAACCAAGAGACCCAGTACTTC. It translates to CASSLAWNQETQYF.

The genes are TRBV5-1 and TRBJ1-5, with D maybe TRBD1 (6 bases). Germline CDR1 and CDR2: SGHRS and YFSETQ. The CDR3 is 14 residues long. With 0 bases removed from V and 7 bases from J, the gap between germline ends came to 11 bases. In DNA form, the CDR3 reads TGCGCCAGCAGCTTGGTCGGGGGGCAACAGCCCCAGCATTTT. This gives the protein CASSLVGGQQPQHF. Looking up the rest from reference TRBV5-1 and TRBJ1-5 gives the full variable domain: KAGVTQTPRYLIKTRGQQVTLSCSPISGHRSVSWYQQTPGQGLQFLFEYFSETQRNKGNFPGRFSGRQFSNSRSEMNVSTLELGDSALYLCASSLVGGQQPQHFGDGTRLSIL.

This clonotype turned up a few times. The chain carries TRBV28 and TRBJ1-1; 9 bases are a match to TRBD1. This CDR3 is 16 amino acids long. Germline CDR1 and CDR2: MDHEN and SYDVKM. The J segment lost 6 bases and the V segment lost 5 bases, leaving 13 bases of the junction unmatched. CDR3 sequence (DNA): TGTGCCAGCAGTCAACCCCGGGACAGGGCTAACGCTGAAGCTTTCTTT. Protein product: CASSQPRDRANAEAFF.

The CDR3 DNA sequence: TGCAGCGTTGAGCCAGATACGCAGTATTTT. This encodes CSVEPDTQYF. The J gene is TRBJ2-3, the V gene TRBV29-1; D unresolved. This CDR3 region has 10 residues. V shed 3 bases and J shed 4 bases, with 2 bases lying between them. Germline values: CDR1 SQVTM, CDR2 ANQGSEA.

The chain couples TRBV28 to TRBJ1-4; TRBD1 matches 7 bases. There are 14 residues in the CDR3. The germline CDR1 and CDR2 sequences are MDHEN and SYDVKM. V shed 7 bases and J 8 bases; nucleotides not matched to a gene: 10. In DNA, the CDR3 is TGTGCCAGCACCCCGACAGGGACCGGGGAAAAACTGTTTTTT. This gives the protein CASTPTGTGEKLFF.

This clonotype turned up a few times. V usage is TRBV5-1 and J usage is TRBJ2-1, with a weak D call TRBD2 (6 bases). Trimming stripped 4 bases from V and 9 bases from J, with 11 bases between. The CDR3 is 12 amino acids. Germline V gene lookup returns CDR1 SGHRS and CDR2 YFSETQ. The CDR3 is CASSTSRAEQFF. The CDR3 DNA sequence: TGCGCCAGCAGCACTAGCCGTGCTGAGCAGTTCTTC.

The gene calls are TRBV7-2 and TRBJ2-1; D might be TRBD2 (5 bases). Germline V gives CDR1 SGHTA, CDR2 FQGNSA. The V and J ends lost 5 bases and 1 base respectively, with 12 bases between them. The CDR3 runs 15 residues. In DNA, the CDR3 is TGTGCCAGCAGCCAGACGGGGATTTCCTACAATGAGCAGTTCTTC. Residues: CASSQTGISYNEQFF.

The chain uses TRBV20-1 and TRBJ2-3, with D tentatively TRBD1 or TRBD2 (5 bases each). The CDR3 loop spans 15 amino acids. CDR1 and CDR2 from the germline V gene are DFQATT and SNEGSKA (reference sequence). V was clipped by 6 bases and J by 0 bases, with 16 bases between them. CDR3 in amino acids: CSAVLTGPSTDTQYF. The CDR3 DNA is TGCAGTGCAGTGTTGACGGGGCCTAGCACAGATACGCAGTATTTT.

The chain carries TRBV10-3 and TRBJ2-5, with 10 nucleotides matching TRBD1. This CDR3 region has 17 residues. The ends lost 5 bases at V and 2 bases at J; junction bases unmatched: 11. Germline V gene lookup returns CDR1 ENHRY and CDR2 SYGVKD. This chain's CDR3 is CAISPGTGADKQETQYF. The CDR3 DNA follows: TGTGCCATCAGTCCCGGGACAGGGGCCGATAAACAAGAGACCCAGTACTTC.

In its sample, this clonotype was seen many times. V usage is TRBV18 and J usage is TRBJ1-4, with 7 positions matching TRBD1. The CDR3 extends over 14 amino acids. Trimming cost V 2 bases and J 8 bases; bases outside gene matches: 5. Looked up from germline, CDR1 is KGHSH and CDR2 is LQKENI. The CDR3 is CASSPGTEGEKLFF. CDR3 DNA sequence: TGTGCCAGCTCACCAGGGACAGAGGGGGAAAAACTGTTTTTT. Together with reference TRBV18 and TRBJ1-4, the CDR3 gives the full variable domain: NAGVMQNPRHLVRRRGQEARLRCSPMKGHSHVYWYRQLPEEGLKFMVYLQKENIIDESGMPKERFSAEFPKEGPSILRIQQVVRGDSAAYFCASSPGTEGEKLFFGSGTQLSVL.

Notes on this clonotype: The conserved phenylalanine or tryptophan normally closing the CDR3 is absent here, so this likely arose from a read error. The V gene is TRBV12-3 or TRBV12-4, the J gene TRBJ2-3; 10 bases map to TRBD2. This CDR3 contains 18 residues. V lost 6 bases to trimming and J lost 0 bases; unmatched junction nucleotides: 12. In DNA form, the CDR3 reads TGTGCCAGCAGCAGCCAACCCGGACTAGCGGCTAGCACAGATACGCAGTATCTT. Translated: CASSSQPGLAASTDTQYL.

This clonotype was observed a few times. The V gene is TRBV20-1, the J gene TRBJ2-3; D perhaps matches TRBD2 (6 bases). Per the germline V gene, CDR1 is DFQATT and CDR2 is SNEGSKA (reference sequence). This CDR3 has 12 residues. In DNA, the CDR3 is TGCGGGACTCAGCCGACCACAGATACGCAGTATTTT. As protein: CGTQPTTDTQYF.

The chain has TRBV29-1 and TRBJ2-1, with TRBD1 identical over 8 bases. The DNA end favors TRBJ2-7, so the J call may be wrong. In germline, CDR1 is SQVTM, CDR2 ANQGSEA. The CDR3 is made up of 15 amino acids. CDR3 DNA: TGCAGCGTTGTAGGCCGACAGGGGATGCCGTACGAGCAGTACTTC. It yields the protein CSVVGRQGMPYEQYF.

This clonotype was observed a few times. The chain links TRBV6-2 or TRBV6-3 to TRBJ2-1; D is unclear. Trimming removed 5 bases from V and 9 bases from J, with 11 bases in between. The CDR3 spans 12 residues. Germline-derived CDR1 and CDR2 are MNHEY and SVGEGT. CDR3 nucleotides: TGTGCCAGCAGTCCTGGCGTGGGTGAGCAGTTCTTC. Protein sequence: CASSPGVGEQFF.